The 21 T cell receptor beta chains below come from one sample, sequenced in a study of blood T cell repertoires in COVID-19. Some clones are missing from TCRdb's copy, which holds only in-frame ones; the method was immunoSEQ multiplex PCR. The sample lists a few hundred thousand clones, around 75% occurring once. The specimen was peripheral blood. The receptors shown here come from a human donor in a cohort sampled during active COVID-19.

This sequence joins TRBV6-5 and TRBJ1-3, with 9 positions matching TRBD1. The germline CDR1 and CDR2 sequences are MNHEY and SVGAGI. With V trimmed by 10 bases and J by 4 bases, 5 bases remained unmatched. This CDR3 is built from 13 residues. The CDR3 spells CATHRGQGNTIYF. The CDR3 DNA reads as TGTGCCACCCACAGGGGGCAAGGAAACACCATATATTTT.

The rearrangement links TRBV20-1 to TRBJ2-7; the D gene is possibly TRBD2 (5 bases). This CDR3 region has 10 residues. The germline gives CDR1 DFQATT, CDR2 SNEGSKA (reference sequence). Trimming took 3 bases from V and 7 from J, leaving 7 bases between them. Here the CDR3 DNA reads TGCAGTGCTAGGGGCGGGGAGCAGTACTTC. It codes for CSARGGEQYF.

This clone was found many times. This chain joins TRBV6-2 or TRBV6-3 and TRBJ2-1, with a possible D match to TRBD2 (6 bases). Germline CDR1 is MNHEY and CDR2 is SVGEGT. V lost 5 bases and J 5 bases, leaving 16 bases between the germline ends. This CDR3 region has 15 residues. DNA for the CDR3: TGTGCCAGCAGTGGAAAGCAGCGGGCGGACAATGAGCAGTTCTTC. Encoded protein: CASSGKQRADNEQFF.

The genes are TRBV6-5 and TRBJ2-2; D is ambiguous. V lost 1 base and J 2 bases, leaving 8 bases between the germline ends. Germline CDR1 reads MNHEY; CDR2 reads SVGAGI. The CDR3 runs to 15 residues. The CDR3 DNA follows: TGTGCCAGCAGTTACTACAGAGCTAACACCGGGGAGCTGTTTTTT. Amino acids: CASSYYRANTGELFF.

Written as DNA, the CDR3 is TGTGCCAGCAGCGTAGCTACCGGTGAGCAGTTCTTC. Its translation is CASSVATGEQFF. The rearrangement uses TRBV9 and TRBJ2-1; no definite D call. Germline V lookup: CDR1 SGDLS, CDR2 YYNGEE. The V end was cut by 0 bases, the J end by 9 bases, with 7 bases between. CDR3 length equals 12 residues.

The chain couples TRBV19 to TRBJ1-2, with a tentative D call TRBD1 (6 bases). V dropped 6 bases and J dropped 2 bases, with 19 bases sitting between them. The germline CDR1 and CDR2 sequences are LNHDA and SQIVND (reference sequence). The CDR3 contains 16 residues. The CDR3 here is CASSEYPGVSNYGYTF. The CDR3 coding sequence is TGTGCCAGTAGCGAATACCCAGGGGTGAGCAACTATGGCTACACCTTC.

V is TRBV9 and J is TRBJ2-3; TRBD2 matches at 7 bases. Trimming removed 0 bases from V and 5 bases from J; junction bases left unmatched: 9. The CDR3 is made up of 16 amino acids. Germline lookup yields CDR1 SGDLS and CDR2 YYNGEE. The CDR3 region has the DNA TGTGCCAGCAGCGTAGCCCAAGGCGGGAGTCGAGATACGCAGTATTTT. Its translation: CASSVAQGGSRDTQYF.

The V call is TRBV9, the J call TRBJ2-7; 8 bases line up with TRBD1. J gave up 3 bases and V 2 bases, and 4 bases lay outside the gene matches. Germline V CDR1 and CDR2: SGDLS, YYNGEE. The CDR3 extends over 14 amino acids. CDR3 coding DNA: TGTGCCAGCAGCGTCCGGGACAGGAGCTACGAGCAGTACTTC. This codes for CASSVRDRSYEQYF. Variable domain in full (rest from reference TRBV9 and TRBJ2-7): DSGVTQTPKHLITATGQRVTLRCSPRSGDLSVYWYQQSLDQGLQFLIQYYNGEERAKGNILERFSAQQFPDLHSELNLSSLELGDSALYFCASSVRDRSYEQYFGPGTRLTVT.

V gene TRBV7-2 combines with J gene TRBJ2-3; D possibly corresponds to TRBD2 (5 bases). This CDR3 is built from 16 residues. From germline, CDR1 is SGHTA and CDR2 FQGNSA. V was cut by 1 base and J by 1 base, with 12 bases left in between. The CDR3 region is CASSLGSTTRTDTQYF. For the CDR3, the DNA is TGTGCCAGCAGCTTAGGGTCGACTACCCGCACAGATACGCAGTATTTT.

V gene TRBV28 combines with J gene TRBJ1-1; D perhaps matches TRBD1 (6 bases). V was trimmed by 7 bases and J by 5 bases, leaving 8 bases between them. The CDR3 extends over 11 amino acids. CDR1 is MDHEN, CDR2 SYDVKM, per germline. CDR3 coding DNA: TGTGCCAGCAAGGGGGGGACTGAAGCTTTCTTT. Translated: CASKGGTEAFF.

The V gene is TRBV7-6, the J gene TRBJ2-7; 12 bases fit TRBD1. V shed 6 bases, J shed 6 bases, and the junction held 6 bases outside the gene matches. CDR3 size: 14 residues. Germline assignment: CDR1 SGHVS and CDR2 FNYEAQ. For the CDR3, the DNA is TGTGCCAGCAGATCCGGGACAGGGGGCGGCGAGCAGTACTTC. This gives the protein CASRSGTGGGEQYF. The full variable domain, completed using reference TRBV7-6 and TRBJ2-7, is GAGVSQSPRYKVTKRGQDVALRCDPISGHVSLYWYRQALGQGPEFLTYFNYEAQQDKSGLPNDRFSAERPEGSISTLTIQRTEQRDSAMYRCASRSGTGGGEQYFGPGTRLTVT.

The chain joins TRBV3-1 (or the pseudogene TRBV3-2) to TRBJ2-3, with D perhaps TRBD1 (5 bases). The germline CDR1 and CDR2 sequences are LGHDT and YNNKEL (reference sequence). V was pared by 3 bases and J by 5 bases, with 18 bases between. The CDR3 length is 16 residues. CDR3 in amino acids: CASSQRQGGVRDTQYF. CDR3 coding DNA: TGTGCCAGCAGCCAGAGGCAGGGTGGAGTGAGAGATACGCAGTATTTT.

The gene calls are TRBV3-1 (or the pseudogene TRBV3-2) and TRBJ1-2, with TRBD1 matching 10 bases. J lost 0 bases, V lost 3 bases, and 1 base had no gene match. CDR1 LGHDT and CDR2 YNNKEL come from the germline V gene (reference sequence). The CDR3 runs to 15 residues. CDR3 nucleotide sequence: TGTGCCAGCAGCCAGGGACAGGGGACTAACTATGGCTACACCTTC. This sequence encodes CASSQGQGTNYGYTF.

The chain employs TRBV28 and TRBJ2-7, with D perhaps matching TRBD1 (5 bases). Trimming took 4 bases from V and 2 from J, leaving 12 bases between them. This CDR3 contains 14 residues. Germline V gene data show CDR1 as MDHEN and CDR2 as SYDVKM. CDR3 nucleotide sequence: TGTGCCAGCAGTTCTACAGGAATGCCCTACGAGCAGTACTTC. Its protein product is CASSSTGMPYEQYF. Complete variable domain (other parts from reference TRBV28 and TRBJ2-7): DVKVTQSSRYLVKRTGEKVFLECVQDMDHENMFWYRQDPGLGLRLIYFSYDVKMKEKGDIPEGYSVSREKKERFSLILESASTNQTSMYLCASSSTGMPYEQYFGPGTRLTVT.

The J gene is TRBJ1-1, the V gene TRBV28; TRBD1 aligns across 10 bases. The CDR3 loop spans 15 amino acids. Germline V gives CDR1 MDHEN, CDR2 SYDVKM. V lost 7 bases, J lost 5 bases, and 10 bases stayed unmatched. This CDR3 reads CASNHPTGGKTEAFF. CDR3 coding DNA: TGTGCCAGCAATCACCCGACAGGGGGCAAAACTGAAGCTTTCTTT. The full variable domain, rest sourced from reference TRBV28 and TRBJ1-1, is DVKVTQSSRYLVKRTGEKVFLECVQDMDHENMFWYRQDPGLGLRLIYFSYDVKMKEKGDIPEGYSVSREKKERFSLILESASTNQTSMYLCASNHPTGGKTEAFFGQGTRLTVV.

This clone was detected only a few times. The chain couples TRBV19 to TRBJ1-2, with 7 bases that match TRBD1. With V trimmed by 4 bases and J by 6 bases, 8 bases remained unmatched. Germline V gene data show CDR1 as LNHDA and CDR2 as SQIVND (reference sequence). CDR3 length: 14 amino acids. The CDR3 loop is CASSTLDRVDGYTF. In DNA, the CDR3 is TGTGCCAGTAGTACCCTCGACAGGGTTGATGGCTACACCTTC.

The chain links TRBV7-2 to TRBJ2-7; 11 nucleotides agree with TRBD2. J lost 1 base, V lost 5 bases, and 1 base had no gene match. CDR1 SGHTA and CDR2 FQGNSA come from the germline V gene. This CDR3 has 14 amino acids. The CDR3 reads CASSGTSGSYEQYF. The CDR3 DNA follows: TGTGCCAGCAGCGGGACTAGCGGTTCCTACGAGCAGTACTTC.

The CDR3 reads CASSARGNTIYF. The CDR3 nucleotides read TGTGCCAGCAGTGCCCGGGGAAACACCATATATTTT. The chain carries TRBV27 and TRBJ1-3; D uncertain. The length of the CDR3 is 12 residues. Trimming left V 5 bases short and J 4 bases short, with 6 bases between. The germline gives CDR1 MNHEY, CDR2 SMNVEV (reference sequence).

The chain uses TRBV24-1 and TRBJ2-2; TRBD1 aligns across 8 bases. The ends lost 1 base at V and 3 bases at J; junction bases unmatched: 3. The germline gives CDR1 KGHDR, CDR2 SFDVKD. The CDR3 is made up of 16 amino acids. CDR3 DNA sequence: TGTGCCACCAGTGATTTAGACAGGGGCGACACCGGGGAGCTGTTTTTT. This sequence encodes CATSDLDRGDTGELFF.

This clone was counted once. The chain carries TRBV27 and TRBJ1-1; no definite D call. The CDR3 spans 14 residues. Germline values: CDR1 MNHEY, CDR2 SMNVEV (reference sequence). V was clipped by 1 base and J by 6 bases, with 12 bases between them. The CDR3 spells CASSLLFSRAEAFF. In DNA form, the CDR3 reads TGTGCCAGCAGTTTATTATTCTCGAGGGCTGAAGCTTTCTTT.

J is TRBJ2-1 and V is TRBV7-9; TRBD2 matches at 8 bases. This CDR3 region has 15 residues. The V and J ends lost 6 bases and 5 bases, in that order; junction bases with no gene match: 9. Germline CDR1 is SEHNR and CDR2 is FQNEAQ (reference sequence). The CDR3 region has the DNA TGTGCCAGCAGACCCAGCGGGAGCGGGAACAATGAGCAGTTCTTC. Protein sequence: CASRPSGSGNNEQFF.